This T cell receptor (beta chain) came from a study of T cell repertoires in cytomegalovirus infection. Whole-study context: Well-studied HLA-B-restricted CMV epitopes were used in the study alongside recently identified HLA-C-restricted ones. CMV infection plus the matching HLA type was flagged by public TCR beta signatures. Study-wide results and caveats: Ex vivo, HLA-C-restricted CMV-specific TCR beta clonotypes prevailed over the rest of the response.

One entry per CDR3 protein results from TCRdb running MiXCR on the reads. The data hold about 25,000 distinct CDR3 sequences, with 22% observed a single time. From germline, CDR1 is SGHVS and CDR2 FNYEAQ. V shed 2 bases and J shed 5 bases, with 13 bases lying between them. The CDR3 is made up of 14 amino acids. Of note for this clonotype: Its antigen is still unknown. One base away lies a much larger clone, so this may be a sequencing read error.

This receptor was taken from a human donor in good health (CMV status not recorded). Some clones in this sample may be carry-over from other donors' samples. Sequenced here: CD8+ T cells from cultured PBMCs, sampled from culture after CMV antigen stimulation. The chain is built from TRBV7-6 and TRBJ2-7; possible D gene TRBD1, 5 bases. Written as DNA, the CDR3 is TGTGCCAGCAGCTTATATTTTGGCAGGGACGAGCAGTACTTC. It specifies CASSLYFGRDEQYF.